These T cell receptor beta chains were read from a single sample in a study of cytomegalovirus exposure and HLA in healthy donors. TCRdb's copy holds only in-frame clones and misses some; the assay was immunoSEQ multiplex PCR. Of roughly 110,000 clones in the sample, 65% to 80% were seen once. Sequencing was done on a sample of PBMCs. These receptors came from a female donor in good health and CMV-seronegative. Both conserved end residues are part of each CDR3. A D gene is named only where the DNA matches it firmly. Clone size is not always given. Where it is, it says once, few, many or a class for expanded clones.

clone size,V gene,D gene,J gene,CDR3 DNA,CDR3 protein
-,TRBV7-9,TRBD1,TRBJ2-1,TGTGCCAGCAGCTTAGGGGACAGGGGTGCCTACAATGAGCAGTTCTTC,CASSLGDRGAYNEQFF
few,TRBV10-3,-,TRBJ1-1,TGTGCCATCAGAACAGGACGTGAAACTGAAGCTTTCTTT,CAIRTGRETEAFF
-,TRBV9,TRBD1,TRBJ1-3,TGTGCCAGCAGCGATCGAGACAGGGGTCAGGACACCATATATTTT,CASSDRDRGQDTIYF
-,TRBV19,TRBD2,TRBJ2-5,TGTGCCACCACTAGCGGACCAACACGGGAGACCCAGTACTTC,CATTSGPTRETQYF
-,TRBV6-6,-,TRBJ1-2,TGTGCCAGCAGTTTTGGAGCCAGGGGCGATTATGGCTACACCTTC,CASSFGARGDYGYTF
-,TRBV11-2,-,TRBJ1-2,TGTGCCAGCAGCTTAGTGTTCCAAGGGGCGCATGGCTACACCTTC,CASSLVFQGAHGYTF
-,TRBV10-3,TRBD1,TRBJ2-2,TGTGCCGTCCAGGGGGCCCTGAACACCGGGGAGCTGTTTTTT,CAVQGALNTGELFF
-,TRBV4-1,-,TRBJ1-2,TGCGCCAGCAGCCAAGGCGGACAACCCTATGGCTACACCTTC,CASSQGGQPYGYTF
-,TRBV6-1,TRBD1,TRBJ1-4,TGTGCCAGCAGTGAGGGACAGGGGCCAGAAAAACTGTTTTTT,CASSEGQGPEKLFF
-,TRBV9,-,TRBJ2-3,TGTGCCAGCAGCGCAGGTCAGGGTACAGATACGCAGTATTTT,CASSAGQGTDTQYF
-,TRBV7-9,TRBD2,TRBJ2-5,TGTGCCAGCAGCTCCAGCGGGACTAGCCGGGGGACCCAGTACTTC,CASSSSGTSRGTQYF
-,TRBV7-2,-,TRBJ2-5,TGTGCCAGCAGCTTCCAGGGAGAGACCCAGTACTTC,CASSFQGETQYF
-,TRBV10-3,TRBD2,TRBJ2-2,TGTGCCATCAATAAGAACGGGGGGGCGAACACCGGGGAGCTGTTTTTT,CAINKNGGANTGELFF